The subject of this entry is one TCR beta chain. Its target is unknown. Other DNA sequences in this sample translate to the same CDR3. The data were taken from a study of shared clonotypes between healthy human individuals. General observations from the study: Blood alone was sampled, and tissue repertoires likely differ. Non-shared clonotypes had lower generation probabilities than clonotypes shared by all four sorted-subset donors.

Assay runs were performed at deep level. TCRdb keeps only in-frame clones here, not all; method: immunoSEQ multiplex PCR. Found here are more than 850,000 clones, 78% of them singletons; the top ten hold 0.5% to 0.6%. The germline V gene has CDR1 SNHLY and CDR2 FYNNEI. Trimming took 6 bases from V and 0 from J; bases not matched to a gene: 1. The CDR3 is 14 residues long. The receptor's source is a man aged 18 to 29 in good health. Some clones in this sample may be carry-over from other donors' samples. The chain couples TRBV2 to TRBJ2-3, with 9 positions matching TRBD2. Sequenced: memory CD4+ T cells from PBMCs. Subset of the sample: CD45RA-negative fraction. The CDR3 spells CASRTSGSTDTQYF. The CDR3, as DNA: TGTGCCAGCAGGACTAGCGGAAGCACAGATACGCAGTATTTT. Drawing the rest from reference TRBV2 and TRBJ2-3, the complete variable domain is EPEVTQTPSHQVTQMGQEVILRCVPISNHLYFYWYRQILGQKVEFLVSFYNNEISEKSEIFDDQFSVERPDGSNFTLKIRSTKLEDSAMYFCASRTSGSTDTQYFGPGTRLTVL.